Following are 17 T cell receptor beta chains from one sample sequenced in a study of blood T cell repertoires in COVID-19. Repertoires were generated with immunoSEQ multiplex PCR, while TCRdb's copy carries only in-frame clones and drops some. The table shows over 50,000 clones, with more than 60% occurring only once. The sequenced sample was peripheral blood. These receptors came from a human donor with active or convalescent COVID-19. The donor label of this sample is uncertain.

The V and J genes are TRBV5-8 and TRBJ1-5, with D perhaps matching TRBD1 (6 bases). The germline V and J ends were trimmed by 0 bases and 6 bases, with 10 bases remaining between them. This CDR3 has 14 residues. Germline CDR1 is SGHTS and CDR2 is YDEGEE. The CDR3 spells CASSLGGGLQPQHF. The CDR3 coding sequence is TGTGCCAGCAGCTTGGGCGGGGGGCTTCAGCCCCAGCATTTT.

This clone was picked up one time. The chain recombines TRBV7-3 with TRBJ1-2; weak D call: TRBD1 (6 bases). V was clipped by 5 bases and J by 5 bases, with 15 bases between them. The V gene's germline CDR1 is SGHTA and CDR2 FQGTGA. The CDR3 is 14 amino acids. CDR3 in amino acids: CASSPQGSDYGYTF. The CDR3 DNA sequence: TGTGCCAGCAGCCCACAGGGCTCTGATTATGGCTACACCTTC.

This chain links TRBV19 with TRBJ2-3, with 7 bases fitting TRBD2. Trimming cost V 1 base and J 0 bases; bases outside gene matches: 4. The CDR3 has 16 residues. The V gene's germline CDR1 is LNHDA and CDR2 SQIVND (reference sequence). This CDR3 reads CASSIGGGISTDTQYF. The CDR3 DNA sequence: TGTGCCAGTAGTATAGGGGGAGGGATTAGCACAGATACGCAGTATTTT. The whole variable domain, remainder taken from reference TRBV19 and TRBJ2-3, is DGGITQSPKYLFRKEGQNVTLSCEQNLNHDAMYWYRQDPGQGLRLIYYSQIVNDFQKGDIAEGYSVSREKKESFPLTVTSAQKNPTAFYLCASSIGGGISTDTQYFGPGTRLTVL.

The chain has TRBV9 and TRBJ2-3, with 8 bases lining up with TRBD1. The germline gives CDR1 SGDLS, CDR2 YYNGEE. V trimming: 5 bases; J trimming: 1 base; junction bases outside the gene matches: 3. CDR3 length: 14 residues. This CDR3 reads CASSGTGRTDTQYF. The CDR3 DNA follows: TGTGCCAGCAGTGGGACAGGACGCACAGATACGCAGTATTTT.

V gene TRBV9 combines with J gene TRBJ2-2; D gene uncertain. V lost 1 base to trimming and J lost 7 bases, with 8 bases between them. Germline-derived CDR1 and CDR2 are SGDLS and YYNGEE. This CDR3 is 13 amino acids long. This CDR3 reads CASSVFEVGELFF. The CDR3 DNA sequence: TGTGCCAGCAGCGTATTTGAGGTCGGGGAGCTGTTTTTT.

The chain carries TRBV5-6 and TRBJ1-4; tentative D call: TRBD1 (6 bases). The CDR3 runs to 15 residues. The V end lost 4 bases, the J end lost 0 bases, and 10 bases lay between the germline ends. CDR1 is SGHDT, CDR2 YYEEEE, per germline. The CDR3 DNA is TGTGCCAGCAGCGACACAGGGACAACTAATGAAAAACTGTTTTTT. This translates into CASSDTGTTNEKLFF.

CDR3 coding DNA: TGCGCCAGCAGCTGGACTAGCCTCGGGGACGAGCAGTACTTC. Amino acids: CASSWTSLGDEQYF. J is TRBJ2-7 and V is TRBV5-1; 8 positions agree with TRBD2. The V and J ends lost 3 bases and 5 bases, in that order; junction bases with no gene match: 7. There are 14 residues in the CDR3. CDR1 and CDR2 (germline): SGHRS, YFSETQ.

This chain links TRBV2 with TRBJ2-1; 9 bases fit TRBD2. CDR1 and CDR2 from the germline V gene are SNHLY and FYNNEI. The CDR3 spans 15 residues. Trimming removed 9 bases from V and 4 bases from J; junction bases left unmatched: 10. CDR3 amino acids: CASYSSSGVYNEQFF. The CDR3 coding sequence is TGTGCCAGTTATTCCTCTAGCGGGGTATACAATGAGCAGTTCTTC.

The chain links TRBV11-2 to TRBJ2-1; TRBD1 aligns across 8 bases. This CDR3 has 17 amino acids. Looked up from germline, CDR1 is SGHAT and CDR2 is FQNNGV. The V segment lost 5 bases and the J segment 8 bases; nucleotides outside the gene matches: 17. CDR3 coding DNA: TGTGCCAGCAGCCCGTTCCACAGGGGGAATTTGGTGGATGAGCAGTTCTTC. Translating it yields CASSPFHRGNLVDEQFF.

The chain links TRBV19 to TRBJ1-5, with 9 positions matching TRBD1. The CDR3 covers 15 residues. V lost 7 bases, J lost 7 bases, and 11 bases stayed unmatched. Per germline, CDR1 LNHDA and CDR2 SQIVND (reference sequence). The CDR3 region is CASIPPGQGGQPQHF. In DNA form, the CDR3 reads TGTGCCAGTATTCCTCCGGGACAGGGAGGGCAGCCCCAGCATTTT.

This sequence joins TRBV9 and TRBJ2-1; D perhaps matches TRBD1 (5 bases). The V end lost 0 bases, the J end lost 0 bases, and 22 bases lay between the germline ends. Germline assignment: CDR1 SGDLS and CDR2 YYNGEE. This CDR3 region has 20 residues. This chain's CDR3 is CASSVALPRQRQISYNEQFF. CDR3 sequence (DNA): TGTGCCAGCAGCGTAGCCCTTCCACGACAGCGCCAGATCTCCTACAATGAGCAGTTCTTC.

The chain links TRBV3-1 (or the pseudogene TRBV3-2) to TRBJ1-6; 10 bases map to TRBD1. The CDR3 totals 16 residues. The V segment lost 3 bases and the J segment 9 bases; nucleotides outside the gene matches: 8. Germline V lookup: CDR1 LGHDT, CDR2 YNNKEL (reference sequence). The CDR3 region has the DNA TGTGCCAGCAGCCATCACCGGGACAGGGGTGGTTCACCCCTCCACTTT. This codes for CASSHHRDRGGSPLHF.

The J gene is TRBJ1-5, the V gene TRBV24-1; no definite D call. Deletions cut 2 bases from V and 6 bases from J, with 10 bases between. Germline V gene lookup returns CDR1 KGHDR and CDR2 SFDVKD. The CDR3 has 14 residues. CDR3 nucleotide sequence: TGTGCCACCAGTGATTCCCCGAACAGTCAGCCCCAGCATTTT. This translates into CATSDSPNSQPQHF.

V and J are TRBV7-2 and TRBJ2-7; TRBD1 is a possible D gene (5 bases). Trimming removed 0 bases at V and 5 bases at J, with 8 bases between. From germline, CDR1 is SGHTA and CDR2 FQGNSA. The CDR3 length is 13 residues. The CDR3 region is CASSLATGDEQYF. Written as DNA, the CDR3 is TGTGCCAGCAGCTTAGCAACAGGAGACGAGCAGTACTTC. Full variable domain (missing parts from reference TRBV7-2 and TRBJ2-7): GAGVSQSPSNKVTEKGKDVELRCDPISGHTALYWYRQSLGQGLEFLIYFQGNSAPDKSGLPSDRFSAERTGGSVSTLTIQRTQQEDSAVYLCASSLATGDEQYFGPGTRLTVT.

In its sample, this clone was seen a few times. The chain joins TRBV29-1 to TRBJ2-1; 9 bases are a match to TRBD1. There are 14 residues in the CDR3. Per the germline V gene, CDR1 is SQVTM and CDR2 is ANQGSEA. Trimming at V came to 2 bases and at J to 6 bases, leaving 5 bases not matched to a gene. The CDR3 loop is CSVEPGTGSNEQFF. The CDR3, as DNA: TGCAGCGTTGAACCCGGGACAGGGAGCAATGAGCAGTTCTTC.

In this sample, this clone turned up a few times. The chain joins TRBV5-1 to TRBJ2-2; 11 positions agree with TRBD2. The germline V gene encodes CDR1 SGHRS and CDR2 YFSETQ. The CDR3 consists of 17 residues. J gave up 0 bases and V 5 bases, and 6 bases lay outside the gene matches. CDR3 bases: TGCGCCAGCAGTCCGGATAGCGGGAGGGCGAACACCGGGGAGCTGTTTTTT. Translating gives CASSPDSGRANTGELFF. Supplemented by reference TRBV5-1 and TRBJ2-2, the full variable domain reads KAGVTQTPRYLIKTRGQQVTLSCSPISGHRSVSWYQQTPGQGLQFLFEYFSETQRNKGNFPGRFSGRQFSNSRSEMNVSTLELGDSALYLCASSPDSGRANTGELFFGEGSRLTVL.

V and J are TRBV6-6 and TRBJ2-3; D remains unclear. Germline V CDR1 and CDR2: MNHNY, SVGAGI (reference sequence). The length of the CDR3 is 14 residues. Trimming pared 3 bases from V and 2 bases from J, leaving 9 bases between. The CDR3: CASSYGLDTDTQYF. The CDR3 DNA reads as TGTGCCAGCAGTTATGGGCTCGACACAGATACGCAGTATTTT.